The T cell receptor beta chain described here comes from a study of T cells after yellow fever vaccination. The study's findings and limits: After the booster, roughly 96% of CD4 and about nine tenths of CD8 primary-response clones were re-detected. The study found a weaker secondary response that peaked faster, day 5 versus 15.

They built TCR cDNA with 5'RACE template switching, a step that put in a universal primer site and UMIs. TCRdb re-called the 5' RACE reads through MiXCR, storing one row per CDR3 protein. The table records a few hundred thousand distinct CDR3 sequences, approximately 4% of them present only once. Germline CDR1 and CDR2: SGHTA and FQGTGA. CDR3 size: 14 residues. The V gene lost 5 bases and the J gene lost 3 bases, with 10 bases spanning the gap. This clonotype was detected many times. Antigen specificity is unknown. The rearrangement uses TRBV7-3 and TRBJ2-2; the D call may be TRBD1 or TRBD2 (7 bases each). The sequence derives from a man aged 18 to 30 who received the YFV17D yellow fever vaccine. Here the sequenced sample was PBMCs, taken 15 days after the yellow fever booster vaccination. The CDR3 is CASSPGGDTGELFF. The CDR3 DNA follows: TGTGCCAGCAGCCCAGGGGGGGACACCGGGGAGCTGTTTTTT.